The clone carrying this T cell receptor (beta chain) was observed a handful of times. What it recognizes is unknown. Germline V gene data show CDR1 as MNHEY and CDR2 as SVGEGT. The CDR3 runs 16 residues. The V end was cut by 2 bases, the J end by 2 bases, with 13 bases between. The entry originates in a study of CD8 T cells in ankylosing spondylitis. General study findings and limits: Characteristic, it appeared, of ankylosing spondylitis blood was a TCR beta motif of about eight highly homologous variants. Earlier literature documents some of the motif variants in reactive arthritis synovial fluid and blood. Matched synovial fluid from ankylosing spondylitis patients was reported to be enriched for disease-linked clones.

Quantitative 5'-RACE with molecular barcodes generated TCR beta libraries. Via MiXCR, TCRdb re-called the 5' RACE reads, giving one row per CDR3 protein. In the table there are 290,000 or so distinct CDR3 sequences, around 21% of which are singletons. The chain carries TRBV6-2 or TRBV6-3 and TRBJ1-3; no reliable D call. Specimen: blood, either unsorted or a sorted T cell fraction (not recorded which). This clonotype was obtained from a female donor with ankylosing spondylitis or in good health (not recorded which). DNA for the CDR3: TGTGCCAGCAGTTACGCTCACTCGTGGGCTGGAAACACCATATATTTT. It translates to CASSYAHSWAGNTIYF.